The 20 T cell receptor beta chains presented below share a single source sample, sequenced in a study of blood T cell repertoires in COVID-19. The repertoire was sequenced with immunoSEQ multiplex PCR; TCRdb's copy has only in-frame clones and lacks some. The top ten hold over 2.5% of the sample, which has 250,000 to 300,000 clones, approximately 81% seen once. Sequenced: peripheral blood. These receptor sequences come from a woman aged 55-69 years with active or convalescent COVID-19.

V is TRBV6-5 and J is TRBJ1-2, with 8 bases that match TRBD1. Germline-derived CDR1 and CDR2 are MNHEY and SVGAGI. V was clipped by 2 bases and J by 3 bases; unmatched bases: 5. The CDR3 has 15 residues. CDR3: CASSYGTGRDYGYTF. CDR3 bases: TGTGCCAGCAGTTACGGGACAGGCCGGGACTATGGCTACACCTTC.

The genes are TRBV5-1 and TRBJ1-2; D ambiguous. This CDR3 is built from 15 residues. In germline, CDR1 is SGHRS, CDR2 YFSETQ. The V end lost 0 bases, the J end lost 0 bases, and 9 bases lay between the germline ends. The CDR3 here is CASSLVQATNYGYTF. The DNA for the CDR3 is TGCGCCAGCAGCTTGGTTCAAGCGACTAACTATGGCTACACCTTC.

The rearrangement joins TRBV2 to TRBJ1-4; the match to TRBD1 covers 7 bases. The CDR3 contains 13 residues. With V trimmed by 8 bases and J by 4 bases, 4 bases remained unmatched. Per the germline V gene, CDR1 is SNHLY and CDR2 is FYNNEI. This chain's CDR3 is CASGRGYNEKLFF. The CDR3 DNA is TGTGCCAGCGGCAGGGGGTATAATGAAAAACTGTTTTTT.

This clone came up once. The chain has TRBV3-1 (or the pseudogene TRBV3-2) and TRBJ2-2; TRBD2 matches at 7 bases. Unmatched junction bases numbered 6, after V lost 4 bases and J lost 1 base. The CDR3 extends over 16 amino acids. Germline CDR1 LGHDT, CDR2 YNNKEL (reference sequence). The CDR3 region has the DNA TGTGCCAGCAGCCCCGGGGGGATCTTGAACACCGGGGAGCTGTTTTTT. Its translation is CASSPGGILNTGELFF.

This clone was found once. The gene calls are TRBV5-1 and TRBJ2-3, with D maybe TRBD2 (5 bases). The CDR3 contains 17 residues. Trimming shortened V by 2 bases and J by 3 bases, and 19 bases separated the two germline ends. Per the germline V gene, CDR1 is SGHRS and CDR2 is YFSETQ. CDR3: CASSFPNTGKVTDTQYF. In DNA, the CDR3 is TGCGCCAGCAGCTTTCCCAATACGGGGAAGGTGACAGATACGCAGTATTTT.

This chain joins TRBV15 and TRBJ1-1; D unresolved. V was clipped by 0 bases and J by 0 bases, with 11 bases between them. This CDR3 region has 16 residues. CDR1 is LNHNV and CDR2 is YYDKDF in the germline V gene (reference sequence). This chain's CDR3 is CATSRDVFGVNTEAFF. The CDR3 region has the DNA TGTGCCACCAGCAGAGACGTCTTCGGGGTGAACACTGAAGCTTTCTTT.

The CDR3 reads CASSLDRNTEAFF. As DNA, the CDR3 is TGTGCCAGCAGCCTGGACAGGAACACTGAAGCTTTCTTT. The J gene is TRBJ1-1, the V gene TRBV16, with D perhaps matching TRBD1 (6 bases). The CDR3 spans 13 residues. From germline, CDR1 is KGHSY and CDR2 FQNENV. V shed 4 bases and J shed 1 base, with 7 bases lying between them.

The chain uses TRBV11-3 and TRBJ2-4; 13 nucleotides agree with TRBD2. The germline CDR1 and CDR2 sequences are SGHNT and YENEEA. This CDR3 is built from 14 residues. V was clipped by 4 bases and J by 8 bases; unmatched bases: 2. The CDR3 DNA follows: TGTGCCAGCAGCTCAGGACTAGCGGGGGACATTCAGTACTTC. Residues: CASSSGLAGDIQYF.

V gene TRBV30 combines with J gene TRBJ2-6; D not certain. Germline loops: CDR1 GTSNPN, CDR2 SVGIG (reference sequence). CDR3 length equals 14 residues. V lost 2 bases and J 0 bases, leaving 5 bases between the germline ends. CDR3 in amino acids: CAWSWSSGANVLTF. DNA for the CDR3: TGTGCCTGGAGTTGGAGCTCTGGGGCCAACGTCCTGACTTTC.

This rearrangement joins TRBV19 to TRBJ2-3, with D maybe TRBD2 (7 bases). CDR3 length: 16 residues. The germline gives CDR1 LNHDA, CDR2 SQIVND (reference sequence). The V end was cut by 5 bases, the J end by 5 bases, with 20 bases between. The CDR3 reads CASSPDRDTGGDTQYF. The CDR3 region has the DNA TGTGCCAGTAGTCCCGACCGGGACACGGGAGGAGATACGCAGTATTTT. Together with reference TRBV19 and TRBJ2-3, the CDR3 gives the full variable domain: DGGITQSPKYLFRKEGQNVTLSCEQNLNHDAMYWYRQDPGQGLRLIYYSQIVNDFQKGDIAEGYSVSREKKESFPLTVTSAQKNPTAFYLCASSPDRDTGGDTQYFGPGTRLTVL.

This clone was seen a few times. J is TRBJ1-2 and V is TRBV18, with TRBD1 identical over 7 bases. CDR3 size: 13 residues. V was pared by 3 bases and J by 4 bases, with 2 bases of the junction left unmatched. CDR1 is KGHSH, CDR2 LQKENI, per germline. CDR3 nucleotide sequence: TGTGCCAGCTCACCGGCAGGGGGCTATGGCTACACCTTC. This translates into CASSPAGGYGYTF.

This clone was picked up one time. The genes are TRBV3-1 (or the pseudogene TRBV3-2) and TRBJ1-2; the match to TRBD1 covers 7 bases. Per the germline V gene, CDR1 is LGHDT and CDR2 is YNNKEL (reference sequence). The J segment lost 3 bases and the V segment lost 4 bases, leaving 5 bases of the junction unmatched. The CDR3 contains 14 residues. The DNA of the CDR3 is TGTGCCAGCAGCCCGGACAGGCTGTACTATGGCTACACCTTC. Protein product: CASSPDRLYYGYTF.

The V gene is TRBV4-2, the J gene TRBJ2-3; 8 nucleotides agree with TRBD2. The germline V gene has CDR1 LGHNA and CDR2 YNFKEQ. V lost 1 base to trimming and J lost 2 bases; unmatched junction nucleotides: 11. The length of the CDR3 is 18 residues. The CDR3 sequence is CASSQVVTGGGVTDTQYF. CDR3 DNA: TGTGCCAGCAGCCAAGTCGTTACGGGGGGGGGAGTCACAGATACGCAGTATTTT.

In DNA, the CDR3 is TGTGCCAGCAGGCTGACAGGGATTAATGAAAAACTGTTTTTT. It specifies CASRLTGINEKLFF. The chain employs TRBV2 and TRBJ1-4, with TRBD1 matching 7 bases. The V gene's germline CDR1 is SNHLY and CDR2 FYNNEI. The CDR3 has 14 amino acids. V gave up 6 bases and J gave up 4 bases; unmatched junction bases: 5.

This chain joins TRBV11-2 and TRBJ2-7; 7 nucleotides agree with TRBD2. From germline, CDR1 is SGHAT and CDR2 FQNNGV. The trim removed 4 bases at V and 7 bases at J, leaving 4 bases unmatched. The CDR3 loop spans 12 amino acids. The CDR3 reads CASSSLGGEQYF. Written as DNA, the CDR3 is TGTGCCAGCAGCTCCTTGGGGGGGGAGCAGTACTTC.

J is TRBJ2-3 and V is TRBV7-3, with 13 positions matching TRBD2. Per the germline V gene, CDR1 is SGHTA and CDR2 is FQGTGA. The junction had 5 bases not matched to a gene; V was cut back by 6 bases and J by 2 bases. The CDR3 is 16 amino acids. The CDR3 nucleotides read TGTGCCAGCAGTACTAGCGGGGGGGCAACCACAGATACGCAGTATTTT. Amino acids: CASSTSGGATTDTQYF. The full variable domain, with the rest looked up from reference TRBV7-3 and TRBJ2-3, is GAGVSQTPSNKVTEKGKYVELRCDPISGHTALYWYRQSLGQGPEFLIYFQGTGAADDSGLPNDRFFAVRPEGSVSTLKIQRTERGDSAVYLCASSTSGGATTDTQYFGPGTRLTVL.

The chain is built from TRBV7-6 and TRBJ1-1; D is unclear. V was trimmed by 4 bases and J by 7 bases, leaving 16 bases between them. Germline V gene lookup returns CDR1 SGHVS and CDR2 FNYEAQ. The CDR3 covers 14 residues. CDR3 sequence reads: CASSSGLTEVEAFF. The DNA for the CDR3 is TGTGCCAGCAGCTCCGGGCTTACGGAGGTTGAAGCTTTCTTT. Variable domain in full (rest from reference TRBV7-6 and TRBJ1-1): GAGVSQSPRYKVTKRGQDVALRCDPISGHVSLYWYRQALGQGPEFLTYFNYEAQQDKSGLPNDRFSAERPEGSISTLTIQRTEQRDSAMYRCASSSGLTEVEAFFGQGTRLTVV.

This clone appeared a single time. This chain connects TRBV9 to TRBJ2-3; TRBD2 matches 13 bases. The length of the CDR3 is 16 residues. Trimming at V came to 4 bases and at J to 4 bases, leaving 6 bases not matched to a gene. Germline loops: CDR1 SGDLS, CDR2 YYNGEE. This chain's CDR3 is CASSFLTSGGPDTQYF. CDR3 coding DNA: TGTGCCAGCAGCTTCCTGACTAGCGGGGGGCCAGATACGCAGTATTTT.

Concerning this clone itself: The sample holds other DNA sequences that translate to the same CDR3. CDR3 sequence reads: CASSQDRGHSPLHF. CDR3 coding DNA: TGTGCCAGCAGCCAGGACAGGGGGCACTCACCCCTCCACTTT. The V call is TRBV4-2, the J call TRBJ1-6; TRBD1 agrees at 11 bases. V trimming: 3 bases; J trimming: 10 bases; junction bases outside the gene matches: 2. CDR1 is LGHNA and CDR2 is YNFKEQ in the germline V gene. The CDR3 contains 14 residues.

The chain joins TRBV4-2 to TRBJ1-1, with D possibly TRBD1 on 5 matching bases. Germline V CDR1 and CDR2: LGHNA, YNFKEQ. The CDR3 spans 17 residues. Trimming pared 1 base from V and 3 bases from J, leaving 18 bases between. CDR3 coding DNA: TGTGCCAGCAGCCAAGTTCTGGGGAGGGGACGGGACACTGAAGCTTTCTTT. Translation: CASSQVLGRGRDTEAFF.